This T cell receptor beta chain stems from a study of PD-L1 blockade in urothelial cancer. The CDR3 is 15 amino acids. Germline CDR1 KGHSH, CDR2 LQKENI. V trimming: 5 bases; J trimming: 1 base; junction bases outside the gene matches: 6. Time point reported: peripheral blood 6 weeks after treatment start. This clone is a singleton in its sample. This table comes from immunoSEQ multiplex PCR, and its TCRdb copy is limited to in-frame clones, with some not included. The sample carries under 150,000 clones, around 89% recorded once. This TCR derives from a man aged 60-69 years with urothelial cancer. Sequencing used PBMCs, obtained around atezolizumab (anti-PD-L1) treatment. This chain connects TRBV18 to TRBJ2-3, with TRBD1 matching 7 bases. CDR3 DNA: TGTGCCAGCTCATCCCGGGACAGCCGCACAGATACGCAGTATTTT. Translating it yields CASSSRDSRTDTQYF.